This T cell receptor beta chain was recorded in a study of monozygotic twins with inflammatory bowel disease. The CDR3 is made up of 16 amino acids. Per the germline V gene, CDR1 is SQVTM and CDR2 is ANQGSEA. The blood volume drawn from each donor was approximately 2.5 ml. Eight reactions per sample, run separately, yielded cDNA. The template switching step added UMIs that contained a 6-nucleotide sample barcode. TCRdb derives one entry per CDR3 protein from the 5' RACE reads, leaving out DNA. This listing includes hundreds of thousands of distinct CDR3 sequences. The sequence derives from a human donor with ulcerative colitis or Crohn's disease, or a healthy co-twin of an affected twin (not recorded which). The sequencing sample was made of blood. V is TRBV29-1 and J is TRBJ2-5; TCRdb's assignment of TRBD1 cannot be checked, as there is no DNA. CDR3 sequence: CSVEDGVGSPRKTQYF.